This entry concerns a single TCR beta chain. Its target is not known. MiXCR, run by TCRdb on the PCR reads, gives a single entry per CDR3 protein. The sample shows under 650,000 distinct CDR3 sequences, 15% to 20% of them seen only once. Germline V gene lookup returns CDR1 MNHEY and CDR2 SVGAGI. The CDR3 consists of 14 residues. V lost 6 bases and J 4 bases, leaving 16 bases between the germline ends. The data originate from a study of molecular identifiers for immune sequencing clone quantification. As for the study in general: Replicate RNA came from roughly 20,000 or 100,000 naive CD8 cells and was split five ways, and four parts were sequenced.

Overall study findings and caveats: Clonotypes topping 20 RNA copies carried over 97% of effector molecules but under 1% of naive ones.

The chain recombines TRBV6-5 with TRBJ2-7; weak D call: TRBD1 (6 bases). Sequencing used naive CD8+ T cells from blood, with Jurkat cell RNA spiked in. Stated subset: FACS-sorted CD8+CD4-CCR7+CD45RA+ naive T cells. This TCR came from a human donor in good health. Some libraries in this study had Jurkat cell RNA spiked in. CDR3 protein: CASSQQGTKYEQYF. The CDR3 DNA reads TGTGCCAGCAGCCAACAGGGAACTAAATACGAGCAGTACTTC.